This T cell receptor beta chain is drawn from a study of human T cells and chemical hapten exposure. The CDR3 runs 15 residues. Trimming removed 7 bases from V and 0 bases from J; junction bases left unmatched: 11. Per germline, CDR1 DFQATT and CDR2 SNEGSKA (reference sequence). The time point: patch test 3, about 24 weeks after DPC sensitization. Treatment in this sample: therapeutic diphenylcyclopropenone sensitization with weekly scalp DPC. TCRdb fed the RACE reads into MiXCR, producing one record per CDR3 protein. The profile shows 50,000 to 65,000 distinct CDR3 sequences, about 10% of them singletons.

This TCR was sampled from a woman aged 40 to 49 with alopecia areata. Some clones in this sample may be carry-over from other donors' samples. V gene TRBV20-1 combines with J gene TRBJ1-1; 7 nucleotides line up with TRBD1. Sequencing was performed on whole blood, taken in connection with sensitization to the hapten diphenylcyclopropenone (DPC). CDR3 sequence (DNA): TGCAGTGGCTTCGCCATGGGACAGATGAACACTGAAGCTTTCTTT. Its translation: CSGFAMGQMNTEAFF.